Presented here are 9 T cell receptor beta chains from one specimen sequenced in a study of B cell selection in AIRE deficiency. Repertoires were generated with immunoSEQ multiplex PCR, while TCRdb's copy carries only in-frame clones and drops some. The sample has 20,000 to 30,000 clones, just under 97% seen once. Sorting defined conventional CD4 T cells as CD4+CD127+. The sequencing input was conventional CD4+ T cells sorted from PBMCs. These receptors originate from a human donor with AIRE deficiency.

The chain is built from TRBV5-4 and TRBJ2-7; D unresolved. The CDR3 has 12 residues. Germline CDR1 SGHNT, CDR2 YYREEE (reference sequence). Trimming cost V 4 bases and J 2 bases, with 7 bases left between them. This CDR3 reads CASSLDTYEQYF. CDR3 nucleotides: TGTGCCAGCAGCCTCGATACCTACGAGCAGTACTTC.

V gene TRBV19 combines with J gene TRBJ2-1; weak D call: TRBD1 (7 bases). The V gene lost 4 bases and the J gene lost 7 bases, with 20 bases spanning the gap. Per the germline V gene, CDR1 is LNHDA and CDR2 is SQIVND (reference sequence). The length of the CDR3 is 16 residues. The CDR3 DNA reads TGTGCCAGTAGTAGCCCGGGGGACAGACCTACAAATGAGCAGTTCTTC. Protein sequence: CASSSPGDRPTNEQFF.

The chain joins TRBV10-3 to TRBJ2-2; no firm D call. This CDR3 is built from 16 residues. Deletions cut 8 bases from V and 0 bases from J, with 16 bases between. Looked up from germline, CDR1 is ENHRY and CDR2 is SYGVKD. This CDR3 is CAIRGGQPTNTGELFF. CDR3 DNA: TGTGCCATCCGAGGTGGGCAGCCTACGAACACCGGGGAGCTGTTTTTT.

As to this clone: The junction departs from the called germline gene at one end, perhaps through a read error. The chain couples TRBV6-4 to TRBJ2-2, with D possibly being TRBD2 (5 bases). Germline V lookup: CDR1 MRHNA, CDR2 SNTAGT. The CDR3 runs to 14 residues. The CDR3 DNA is TGTGCCATCCGATCCGACCCCGTGCGACGGGGAGCTGTTTTT. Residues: CAIRSDPVRRGAVF.

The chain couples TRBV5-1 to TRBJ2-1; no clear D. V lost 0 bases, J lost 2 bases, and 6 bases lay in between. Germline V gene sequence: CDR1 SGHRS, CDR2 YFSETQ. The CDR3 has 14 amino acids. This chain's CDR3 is CASSLESAYNEQFF. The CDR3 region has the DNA TGCGCCAGCAGCTTGGAATCGGCCTACAATGAGCAGTTCTTC.

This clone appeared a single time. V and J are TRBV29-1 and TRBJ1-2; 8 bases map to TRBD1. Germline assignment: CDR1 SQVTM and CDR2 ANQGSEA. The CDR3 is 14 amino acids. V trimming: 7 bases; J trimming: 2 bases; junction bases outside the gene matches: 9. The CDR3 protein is CSAATGQANYGYTF. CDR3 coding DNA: TGCAGCGCAGCTACGGGACAGGCGAACTATGGCTACACCTTC.

The CDR3 here is CASRMGRAISSYEQYF. The CDR3 nucleotides are TGTGCCAGCAGGATGGGTAGGGCGATCAGCTCCTACGAGCAGTACTTC. The chain joins TRBV28 to TRBJ2-7; D remains ambiguous. Trimming stripped 6 bases from V and 0 bases from J, with 18 bases between. There are 16 residues in the CDR3. Germline V lookup: CDR1 MDHEN, CDR2 SYDVKM.

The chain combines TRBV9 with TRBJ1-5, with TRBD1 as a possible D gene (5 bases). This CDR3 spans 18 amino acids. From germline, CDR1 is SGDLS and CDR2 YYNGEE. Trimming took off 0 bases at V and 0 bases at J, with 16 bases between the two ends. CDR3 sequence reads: CASSVEGKTPDSNQPQHF. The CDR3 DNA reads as TGTGCCAGCAGCGTAGAGGGGAAAACGCCAGATAGCAATCAGCCCCAGCATTTT.

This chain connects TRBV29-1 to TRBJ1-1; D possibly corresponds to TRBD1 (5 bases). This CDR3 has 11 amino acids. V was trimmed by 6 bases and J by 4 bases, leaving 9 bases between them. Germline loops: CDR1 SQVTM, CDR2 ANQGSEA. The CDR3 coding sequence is TGCAGCGTCGCCGGGACCACTGAAGCTTTCTTT. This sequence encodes CSVAGTTEAFF.